What follows are 10 T cell receptor beta chains derived from one specimen sequenced in a study of T cell responses to AZD1222 COVID-19 vaccine. Generated by immunoSEQ multiplex PCR, the TCRdb table keeps only in-frame clones and is missing some. The sample carries 150,000 or so clones, about nine tenths recorded once. Sequences were derived from peripheral blood, sampled on day 0 of AZD1222 vaccination. The origin of the receptors is an adult in good health.

The chain uses TRBV6-5 and TRBJ1-2; TRBD1 agrees at 9 bases. CDR3 length: 13 residues. Germline CDR1 reads MNHEY; CDR2 reads SVGAGI. The CDR3 DNA sequence: TGTGCAGGGGCGGGACAGGGTAGCTTTGGCTACACCTTC. Encoded protein: CAGAGQGSFGYTF.

The V call is TRBV6-6, the J call TRBJ1-3, with TRBD1 matching 10 bases. CDR1 and CDR2 from the germline V gene are MNHNY and SVGAGI (reference sequence). V shed 5 bases, J shed 3 bases, and the junction held 4 bases outside the gene matches. The CDR3 has 15 amino acids. Written as DNA, the CDR3 is TGTGCCAGCAGTCCTGACAGGGGGCGTGGAAACACCATATATTTT. This sequence encodes CASSPDRGRGNTIYF.

The V call is TRBV11-1, the J call TRBJ1-1, with 7 bases that match TRBD1. CDR3 size: 12 residues. J gave up 12 bases and V 5 bases, and 9 bases lay outside the gene matches. Germline loops: CDR1 SGHAT, CDR2 FQDESV (reference sequence). The CDR3 DNA reads as TGTGCCAGCAGCGAAAGACAGGGCAGTACTTTCTTT. The encoded protein is CASSERQGSTFF.

This chain uses TRBV3-1 (or the pseudogene TRBV3-2) with TRBJ2-3; D might be TRBD1 or TRBD2, each matching 5 bases. The germline V gene encodes CDR1 LGHDT and CDR2 YNNKEL (reference sequence). The CDR3 contains 17 residues. With 4 bases removed from V and 1 base from J, the gap between germline ends came to 18 bases. Here the CDR3 reads CASSLGVGSGRTDTQYF. For the CDR3, the DNA is TGTGCCAGCAGCCTAGGGGTAGGGAGCGGACGCACAGATACGCAGTATTTT.

The chain carries TRBV10-1 and TRBJ1-4; D ambiguous. The V and J ends lost 2 bases and 0 bases respectively, with 7 bases between them. The CDR3 is 15 amino acids. Germline loops: CDR1 WNHNN, CDR2 SYGVQD (reference sequence). The DNA for the CDR3 is TGCGCCAGCAGTGAGGGCGGTACAACTAATGAAAAACTGTTTTTT. This encodes CASSEGGTTNEKLFF.

CDR3 sequence reads: CASSSLPTSSTDTQYF. The CDR3 nucleotides read TGCGCCAGCAGCTCCCTTCCTACATCTAGCACAGATACGCAGTATTTT. The V and J genes are TRBV5-1 and TRBJ2-3; D unresolved. V dropped 3 bases and J dropped 0 bases, with 14 bases sitting between them. Germline CDR1 is SGHRS and CDR2 is YFSETQ. CDR3 length: 16 residues.

This clone was picked up one time. This rearrangement joins TRBV9 to TRBJ2-1; D is possibly TRBD1 (6 bases). Germline values: CDR1 SGDLS, CDR2 YYNGEE. This CDR3 is built from 15 residues. V lost 2 bases and J 9 bases, leaving 18 bases between the germline ends. This chain's CDR3 is CASSVEAGVIGEQFF. CDR3 nucleotide sequence: TGTGCCAGCAGCGTTGAGGCAGGGGTTATCGGTGAGCAGTTCTTC.

The chain combines TRBV6-5 with TRBJ1-3; D gene uncertain. The CDR3 has 12 amino acids. Trimming cost V 7 bases and J 4 bases, with 8 bases left between them. CDR1 and CDR2 (germline): MNHEY, SVGAGI. The CDR3 DNA is TGTGCCAGCACCACAGCAGGAAACACCATATATTTT. Translation: CASTTAGNTIYF.

Comments on this clone: Other nucleotide sequences in the sample specify the same CDR3. The chain employs TRBV9 and TRBJ1-4; D possibly corresponds to TRBD1 (5 bases). The CDR3 runs 13 residues. Germline V CDR1 and CDR2: SGDLS, YYNGEE. V lost 2 bases and J 6 bases, leaving 8 bases between the germline ends. CDR3 region: CASSVAGDEKLFF. The CDR3 DNA sequence: TGTGCCAGCAGCGTGGCGGGGGATGAAAAACTGTTTTTT.

The chain uses TRBV12-3 or TRBV12-4 and TRBJ1-1, with D hard to call. The V end was cut by 6 bases, the J end by 5 bases, with 13 bases between. The CDR3 consists of 13 residues. CDR3 region: CASSRTATTEAFF. Written as DNA, the CDR3 is TGTGCCAGCAGCCGTACAGCTACGACTGAAGCTTTCTTT.